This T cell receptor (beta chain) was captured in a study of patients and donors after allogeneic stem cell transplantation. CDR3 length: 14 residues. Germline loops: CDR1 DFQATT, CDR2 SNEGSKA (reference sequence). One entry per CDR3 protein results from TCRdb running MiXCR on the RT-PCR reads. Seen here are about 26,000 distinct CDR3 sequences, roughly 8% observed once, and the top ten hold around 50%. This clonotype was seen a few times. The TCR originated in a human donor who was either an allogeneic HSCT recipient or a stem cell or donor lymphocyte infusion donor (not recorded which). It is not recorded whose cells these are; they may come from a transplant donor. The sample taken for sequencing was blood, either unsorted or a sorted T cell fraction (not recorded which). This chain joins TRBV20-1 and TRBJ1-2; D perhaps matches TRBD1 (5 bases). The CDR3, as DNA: TGCAATGGAGCGGGACCAGGGTCTCTAGGGGGCTACACCTTC. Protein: CNGAGPGSLGGYTF.